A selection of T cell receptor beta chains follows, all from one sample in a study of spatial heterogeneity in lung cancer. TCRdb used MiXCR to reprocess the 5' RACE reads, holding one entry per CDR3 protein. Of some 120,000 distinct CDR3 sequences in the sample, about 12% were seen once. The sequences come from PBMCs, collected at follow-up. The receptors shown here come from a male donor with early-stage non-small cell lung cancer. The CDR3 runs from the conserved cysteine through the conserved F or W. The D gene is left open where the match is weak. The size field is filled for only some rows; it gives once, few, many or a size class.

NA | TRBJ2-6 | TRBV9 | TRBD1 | TGTGCCAGCAGCGTTGGGACAGGGTTCTCTGGGGCCAACGTCCTGACTTTC | CASSVGTGFSGANVLTF
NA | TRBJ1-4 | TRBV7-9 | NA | TGTGCCAGCGGCAAGGAAGGGCCCCTTTGGGAAAAACTGTTTTTT | CASGKEGPLWEKLFF
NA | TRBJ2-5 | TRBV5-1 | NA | TGCGCCAGCAGTCAGCCCGGACAACAAGAGACCCAGTACTTC | CASSQPGQQETQYF
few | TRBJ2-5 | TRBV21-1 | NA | TGTGCCAGCACCCAAGTACCAGGGGAGGTTGGAGAGACCCAGTACTTC | CASTQVPGEVGETQYF
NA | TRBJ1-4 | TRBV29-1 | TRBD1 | TGCAGCGTTGGGAGGGGACAGTATGAAAAACTGTTTTTT | CSVGRGQYEKLFF
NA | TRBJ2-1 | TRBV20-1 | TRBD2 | TGCAGTGCTACTCCGCGGGGGGGCGATGAGCAGTTCTTC | CSATPRGGDEQFF
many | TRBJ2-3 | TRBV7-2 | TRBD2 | TGTGCCAGCAGCTTACGGGCGGGGGGTGTCACAGATACGCAGTATTTT | CASSLRAGGVTDTQYF
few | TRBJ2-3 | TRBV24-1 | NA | TGTGCCACCAGTGATCGTACCATGAGGGACACAGATACGCAGTATTTT | CATSDRTMRDTDTQYF
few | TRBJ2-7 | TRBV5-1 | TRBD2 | TGCGCCAGCAGCTTGGAACTAGCGCCGATCTACGAGCAGTACTTC | CASSLELAPIYEQYF
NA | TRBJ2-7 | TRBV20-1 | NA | TGCAGTGCTAGAAACGGGTACGAGCAGTACTTC | CSARNGYEQYF
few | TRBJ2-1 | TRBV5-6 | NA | TGTGCCAGCAGCTTGGGAATCCGGGGGTCCTACAATGAGCAGTTCTTC | CASSLGIRGSYNEQFF
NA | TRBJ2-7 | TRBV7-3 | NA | TGTGCCAGCAGCTTTTTGGACAGTCCTGTCTACGAGCAGTACTTC | CASSFLDSPVYEQYF
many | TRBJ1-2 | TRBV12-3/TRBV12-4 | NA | TGTGCCAGCAGACTCATGGACAGCTACACCTTC | CASRLMDSYTF
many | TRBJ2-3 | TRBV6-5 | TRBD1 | TGTGCCAGCAGTTTATCACAGGGGGCCAGCACAGATACGCAGTATTTT | CASSLSQGASTDTQYF
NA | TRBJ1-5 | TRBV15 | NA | TGTGCCACCAGCAGGGGTAGCAATCAGCCCCAGCATTTT | CATSRGSNQPQHF
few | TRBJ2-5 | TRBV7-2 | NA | TGTGCCAGCAGTCGACTGCGGGTTTTGGGGGAGACCCAGTACTTC | CASSRLRVLGETQYF
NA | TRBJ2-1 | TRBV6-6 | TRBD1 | TGTGCCAGCGAAACCACAGGGGGCAATGAGCAGTTCTTC | CASETTGGNEQFF
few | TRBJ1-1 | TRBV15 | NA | TGTGCCACCAGCAGAGATGTAGGGGGGCCCGGCACTGAAGCTTTCTTT | CATSRDVGGPGTEAFF
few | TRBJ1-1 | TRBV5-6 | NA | TGTGCCAGCAGCTTACAAGGACTCCAGAACACTGAAGCTTTCTTT | CASSLQGLQNTEAFF
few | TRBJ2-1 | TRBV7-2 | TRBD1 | TGTGCCAGCAGCCTTGACAGGGACAATGAGCAGTTCTTC | CASSLDRDNEQFF
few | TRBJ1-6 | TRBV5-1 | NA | TGCGCCAGCAGCTTGGAAGGGACACAGGCCTATAATTCACCCCTCCACTTT | CASSLEGTQAYNSPLHF
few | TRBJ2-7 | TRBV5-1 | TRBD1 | TGCGCCAGCAGCCAAGGACAGGGCCCATCCTACGAGCAGTACTTC | CASSQGQGPSYEQYF
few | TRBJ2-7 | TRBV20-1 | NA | TGCAGTGCTAGAAAAGTAGCCGGGTCCTACGAGCAGTACTTC | CSARKVAGSYEQYF
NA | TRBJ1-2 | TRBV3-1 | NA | TGTGCCAGCAGCCAAGTCCTACGGGATGGCTACACCTTC | CASSQVLRDGYTF
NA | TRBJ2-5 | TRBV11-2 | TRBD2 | TGTGCCAGCAGCTTAGTGCCGGGACTAGCGGCCCAAGAGACCCAGTACTTC | CASSLVPGLAAQETQYF
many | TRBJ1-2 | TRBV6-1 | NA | TGTGCCAGCAGTGATTGGGGGGCGATTAACTATGGCTACACCTTC | CASSDWGAINYGYTF
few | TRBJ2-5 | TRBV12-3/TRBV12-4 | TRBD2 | TGTGCCAGCAGCCGCGGGGGGGCCTGGGAGACCCAGTACTTC | CASSRGGAWETQYF
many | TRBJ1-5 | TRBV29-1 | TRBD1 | TGCAGCGTTTATGAGACAGGGGGCAATCAGCCCCAGCATTTT | CSVYETGGNQPQHF
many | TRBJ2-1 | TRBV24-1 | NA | TGTGCCACCAGTGACTCCTTGTGGGCTGAGCAGTTCTTC | CATSDSLWAEQFF
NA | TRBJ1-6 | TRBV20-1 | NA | TGCAGTGCTAGAGATCTGGGGGACTATAATTCACCCCTCCACTTT | CSARDLGDYNSPLHF
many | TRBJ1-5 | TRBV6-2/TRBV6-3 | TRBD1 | TGTGCCAGCAGGGATACAGGGGGCGCAGGTGGCAATCAGCCCCAGCATTTT | CASRDTGGAGGNQPQHF
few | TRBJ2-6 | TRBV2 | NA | TGTGCCTCCCTTTGGAGTGGGGCCAACGTCCTGACTTTC | CASLWSGANVLTF
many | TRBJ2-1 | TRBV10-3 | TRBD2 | TGTGCCATTAGCGGGGGAAACAATGAGCAGTTCTTC | CAISGGNNEQFF